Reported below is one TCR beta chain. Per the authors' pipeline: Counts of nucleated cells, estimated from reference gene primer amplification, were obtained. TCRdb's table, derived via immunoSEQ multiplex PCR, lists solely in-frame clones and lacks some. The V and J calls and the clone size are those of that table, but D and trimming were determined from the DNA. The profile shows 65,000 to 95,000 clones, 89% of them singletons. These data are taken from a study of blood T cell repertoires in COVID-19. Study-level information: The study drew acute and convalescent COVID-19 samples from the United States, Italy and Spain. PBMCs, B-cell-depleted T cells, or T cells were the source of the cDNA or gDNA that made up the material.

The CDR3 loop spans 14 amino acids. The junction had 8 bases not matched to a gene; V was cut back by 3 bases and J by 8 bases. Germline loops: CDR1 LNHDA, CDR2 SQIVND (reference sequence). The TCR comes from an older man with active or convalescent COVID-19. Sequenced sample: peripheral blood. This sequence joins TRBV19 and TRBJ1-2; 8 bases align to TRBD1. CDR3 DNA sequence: TGTGCCAGTAGTATCCTACAGGGGGTTTACGGCTACACCTTC. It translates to CASSILQGVYGYTF.